This TCR beta chain was sequenced for a study of T cell changes during pregnancy in multiple sclerosis. Sequenced by immunoSEQ multiplex PCR; TCRdb stores in-frame clones only, minus some. Found here are some 49,000 clones, about 90% of them singletons; the top ten hold 5% to 5.5%. The germline V gene has CDR1 SEHNR and CDR2 FQNEAQ (reference sequence). The CDR3 extends over 15 amino acids. V was cut by 2 bases and J by 0 bases, with 11 bases left in between. This receptor was obtained from a female donor in good health, enrolled as a control in a pregnancy study. The chain joins TRBV7-9 to TRBJ2-7; possibly TRBD2 for D (6 bases). Sequencing was performed on peripheral blood, taken after pregnancy. The DNA for the CDR3 is TGTGCCAGCAGCTTACATGCTAGCGACTCCTACGAGCAGTACTTC. It specifies CASSLHASDSYEQYF.